The 3 T cell receptor beta chains below all came from one sample that was sequenced in a study of PD-1 blockade in classical Hodgkin lymphoma. Assay: immunoSEQ multiplex PCR; the TCRdb copy retains only in-frame clones and omits some. The table records 15,000 to 25,000 clones, about 85% of them present only once. Time point described: cycle 4 day 1 (C4D1), after 6 weeks of nivolumab. Autologous stem cell transplantation was followed by relapse in every patient, and brentuximab vedotin exposure varied. The study isolated CD8+ T cells from thawed PBMCs by magnetic negative selection. Sample: CD8+ T cells from blood, taken before the fourth cycle of nivolumab. The origin of the receptors is a human donor with classical Hodgkin lymphoma.

The chain is built from TRBV5-1 and TRBJ2-2; 8 nucleotides match TRBD1. This CDR3 has 18 residues. The germline V gene encodes CDR1 SGHRS and CDR2 YFSETQ. V lost 1 base and J lost 0; bases outside the gene matches: 8. The CDR3 DNA sequence: TGCGCCAGCAGCTTGCGTCCGTGGGACAGGCCGAACACCGGGGAGCTGTTTTTT. Protein sequence: CASSLRPWDRPNTGELFF.

With regard to this clone: This sample includes further DNA sequences coding for the same CDR3. This chain joins TRBV6-6 and TRBJ2-1; D unclear. The germline V and J ends were trimmed by 5 bases and 4 bases, with 6 bases remaining between them. The CDR3 extends over 12 amino acids. The germline CDR1 and CDR2 sequences are MNHNY and SVGAGI (reference sequence). In DNA form, the CDR3 reads TGTGCCAGCAGTCGGCCGTACAATGAGCAGTTCTTC. It translates to CASSRPYNEQFF.

This sequence joins TRBV7-9 and TRBJ2-4; unclear D gene. The germline V gene encodes CDR1 SEHNR and CDR2 FQNEAQ (reference sequence). The CDR3 runs 12 residues. The V and J ends lost 4 bases and 5 bases respectively, with 6 bases between them. The CDR3 sequence: CASSYVQNIQYF. DNA of the CDR3: TGTGCCAGCAGCTATGTCCAAAACATTCAGTACTTC.